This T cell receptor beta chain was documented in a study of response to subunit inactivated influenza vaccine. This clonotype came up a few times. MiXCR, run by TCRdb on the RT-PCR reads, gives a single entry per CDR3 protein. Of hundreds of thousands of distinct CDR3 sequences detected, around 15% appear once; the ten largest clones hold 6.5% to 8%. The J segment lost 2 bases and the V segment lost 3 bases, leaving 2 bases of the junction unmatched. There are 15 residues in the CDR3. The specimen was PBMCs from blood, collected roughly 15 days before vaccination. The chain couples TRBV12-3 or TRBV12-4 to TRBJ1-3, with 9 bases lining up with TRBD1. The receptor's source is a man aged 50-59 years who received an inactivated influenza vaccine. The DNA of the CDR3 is TGTGCCAGCAGTTTGAGGACAGGGGCTGGAAACACCATATATTTT. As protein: CASSLRTGAGNTIYF.